The clone carrying this TCR beta chain came up a few times. These data come from a study of cytomegalovirus exposure and HLA in healthy donors. CDR3 length: 13 amino acids. Trimming took 5 bases from V and 0 from J, leaving 7 bases between them. The V gene's germline CDR1 is MNHNS and CDR2 SASEGT. The table came from immunoSEQ multiplex PCR; TCRdb's copy has only in-frame clones and leaves some out. The sample shows roughly 150,000 clones, roughly 89% of them seen only once. Sequencing used PBMCs. The chain links TRBV6-1 to TRBJ1-1; D is uncertain. The receptor was isolated from a woman younger than 35 in good health and CMV-seropositive. The CDR3 DNA reads TGTGCCAGCAGTAAGGAGATGAACACTGAAGCTTTCTTT. Its translation: CASSKEMNTEAFF.